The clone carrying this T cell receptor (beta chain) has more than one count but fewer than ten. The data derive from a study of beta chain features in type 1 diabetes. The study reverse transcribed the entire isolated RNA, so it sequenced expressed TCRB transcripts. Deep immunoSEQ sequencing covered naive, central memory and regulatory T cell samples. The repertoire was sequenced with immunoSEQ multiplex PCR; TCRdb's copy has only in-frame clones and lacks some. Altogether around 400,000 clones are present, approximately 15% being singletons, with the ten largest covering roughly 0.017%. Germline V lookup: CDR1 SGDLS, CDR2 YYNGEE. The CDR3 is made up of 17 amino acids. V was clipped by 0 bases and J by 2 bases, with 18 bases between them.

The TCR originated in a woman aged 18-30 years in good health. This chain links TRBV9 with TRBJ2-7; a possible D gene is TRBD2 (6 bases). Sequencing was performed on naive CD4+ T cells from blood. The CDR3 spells CASSVALSTSQPYEQYF. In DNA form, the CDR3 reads TGTGCCAGCAGCGTAGCACTCTCGACTAGTCAGCCCTACGAGCAGTACTTC.